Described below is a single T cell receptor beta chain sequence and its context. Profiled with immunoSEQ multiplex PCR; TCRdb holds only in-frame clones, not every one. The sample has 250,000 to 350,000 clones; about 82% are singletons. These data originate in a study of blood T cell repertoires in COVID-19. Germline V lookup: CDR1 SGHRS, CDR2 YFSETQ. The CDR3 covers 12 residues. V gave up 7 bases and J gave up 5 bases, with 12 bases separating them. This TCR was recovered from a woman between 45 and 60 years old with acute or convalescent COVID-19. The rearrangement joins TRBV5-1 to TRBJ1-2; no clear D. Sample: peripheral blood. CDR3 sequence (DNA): TGCGCCAGCGGCCTCCAGTCTTATGGCTACACCTTC. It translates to CASGLQSYGYTF.